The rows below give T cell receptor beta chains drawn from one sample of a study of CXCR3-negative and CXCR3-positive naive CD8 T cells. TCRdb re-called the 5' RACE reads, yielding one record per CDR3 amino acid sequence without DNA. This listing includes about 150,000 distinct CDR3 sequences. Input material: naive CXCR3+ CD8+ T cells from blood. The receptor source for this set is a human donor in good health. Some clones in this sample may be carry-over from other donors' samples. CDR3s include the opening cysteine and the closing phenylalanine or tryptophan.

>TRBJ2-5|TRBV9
CASSATSGGDQETQYF
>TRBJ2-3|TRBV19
CASSISTDTQYF
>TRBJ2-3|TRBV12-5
CASGGSTDTQYF
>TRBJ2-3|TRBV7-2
CASSPLSGGSTDTQYF
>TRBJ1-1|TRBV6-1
CASSEATGAPNTEAFF
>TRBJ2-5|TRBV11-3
CASSLEEWGRSVETQYF
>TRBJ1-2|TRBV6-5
CASSYSGGFGYTF
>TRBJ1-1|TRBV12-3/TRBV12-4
CASSLYLAEMNTEAFF
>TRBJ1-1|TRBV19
CASQYGGYTEAFF
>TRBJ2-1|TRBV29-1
CSVEGGQSSNEQFF
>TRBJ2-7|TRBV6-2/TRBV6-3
CASSYSNSVYEQYF
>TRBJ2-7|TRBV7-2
CASSVPDKSYEQYF
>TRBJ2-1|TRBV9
CASSVGVAGSYNEQFF
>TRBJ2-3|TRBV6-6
CASSYSWTGSTDTQYF
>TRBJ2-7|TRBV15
CATSRADRGFYEQYF
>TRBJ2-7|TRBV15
CATSRDEIAGGYEQYF
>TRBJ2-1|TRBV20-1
CSARVLGDRGLNEQFF
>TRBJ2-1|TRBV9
CASSVASGSSDEQFF
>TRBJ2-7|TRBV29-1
CSVEDNGGEQYF
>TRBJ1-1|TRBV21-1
CASSIHRANTEAFF
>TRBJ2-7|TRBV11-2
CASSFWTSGVGEQYF
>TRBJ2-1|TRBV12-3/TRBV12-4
CASSFLLAGLNEQFF
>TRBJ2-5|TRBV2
CASRTSGDFQETQYF
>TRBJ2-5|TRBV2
CASSLDPAQYF
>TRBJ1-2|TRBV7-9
CASSLAGYGYTF
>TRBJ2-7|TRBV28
CASSSAGPYEQYF
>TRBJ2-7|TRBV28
CASSSQLTYEQYF
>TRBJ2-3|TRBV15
CATSRVRVPTDTQYF
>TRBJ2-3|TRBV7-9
CASSLDPPTQYF
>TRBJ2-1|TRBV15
CATSTDRAVYNEQFF
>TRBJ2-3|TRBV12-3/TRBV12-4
CASSLVGDTDTQYF
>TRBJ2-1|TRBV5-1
CASSLAGPSYNEQFF
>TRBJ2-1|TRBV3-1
CASSQGRVQGSAVVRADYNEQFF
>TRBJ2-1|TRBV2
CASSQIRTDSSYNEQFF
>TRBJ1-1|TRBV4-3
CASSQGRGQEAFF
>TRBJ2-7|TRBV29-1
CSVVELGRNSYEQYF
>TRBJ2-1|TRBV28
CASRYTSGIYNEQFF
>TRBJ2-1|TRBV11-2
CASSPKYSYNEQFF
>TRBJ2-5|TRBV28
CASSPRIQETQYF
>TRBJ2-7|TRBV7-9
CASSLGGQFLYEQYF
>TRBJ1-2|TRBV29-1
CSVETDYGEVNYGYTF
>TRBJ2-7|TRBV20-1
CSAETPAGGALRTYEQYF
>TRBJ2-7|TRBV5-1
CASSFEAQTYEQYF
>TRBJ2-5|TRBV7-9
CASSSVQRSQETQYF
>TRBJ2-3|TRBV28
CASTPLGELADTQYF
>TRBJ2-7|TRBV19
CASRRTTGRDEQYF
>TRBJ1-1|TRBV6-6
CASGGQTNTEAFF